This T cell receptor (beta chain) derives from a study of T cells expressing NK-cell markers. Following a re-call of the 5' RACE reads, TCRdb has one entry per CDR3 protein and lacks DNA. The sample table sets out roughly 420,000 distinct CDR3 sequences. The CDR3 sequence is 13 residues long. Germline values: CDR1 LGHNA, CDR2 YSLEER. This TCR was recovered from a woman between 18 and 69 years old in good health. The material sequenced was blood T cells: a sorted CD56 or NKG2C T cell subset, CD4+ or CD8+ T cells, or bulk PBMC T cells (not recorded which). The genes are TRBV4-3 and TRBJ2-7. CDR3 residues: CASSQHVYYEQYF.